The 22 T cell receptor beta chains presented below share a single source sample, sequenced in a study of blood T cell repertoires in COVID-19. The assay was immunoSEQ multiplex PCR, and TCRdb's table has in-frame clones only and misses some. The sample carries 50,000 to 80,000 clones, around 84% recorded once. Input material: peripheral blood. All receptors come from a man in his fifties or sixties with active COVID-19.

The CDR3 nucleotides read TGTGCCACCAGTGATTTGGCTAGCGGGAGGAGCACCGGGGAGCTGTTTTTT. Translation: CATSDLASGRSTGELFF. The rearrangement uses TRBV24-1 and TRBJ2-2, with TRBD2 matching 11 bases. V lost 0 bases, J lost 4 bases, and 3 bases stayed unmatched. CDR1 KGHDR and CDR2 SFDVKD come from the germline V gene. The CDR3 has 17 amino acids.

Note on this clone: At one end, the junction sequence differs from germline, possibly due to a read error. J is TRBJ2-1 and V is TRBV3-1 (or the pseudogene TRBV3-2); the match to TRBD2 covers 8 bases. Germline V lookup: CDR1 LGHDT, CDR2 YNNKEL (reference sequence). There are 16 residues in the CDR3. The CDR3: CASSQDALAVYSEQFF. CDR3 sequence (DNA): TGTGCCAGCAGCCAAGATGCACTAGCGGTCTACAGTGAGCAGTTCTTC.

This chain's CDR3 is CASSPRESYGYTF. DNA for the CDR3: TGTGCCAGCAGCCCGCGGGAGAGCTATGGCTACACCTTC. The chain couples TRBV3-1 (or the pseudogene TRBV3-2) to TRBJ1-2; D is uncertain. V lost 4 bases and J 4 bases, leaving 10 bases between the germline ends. CDR3 size: 13 residues. Germline CDR1 is LGHDT and CDR2 is YNNKEL (reference sequence).

V usage is TRBV4-2 and J usage is TRBJ2-4; D is ambiguous. V lost 0 bases, J lost 0 bases, and 3 bases lay in between. CDR3 length equals 14 residues. Germline values: CDR1 LGHNA, CDR2 YNFKEQ. CDR3 bases: TGTGCCAGCAGCCAAGACGGAGCCAAAAACATTCAGTACTTC. This sequence encodes CASSQDGAKNIQYF.

V and J are TRBV5-1 and TRBJ2-3; possibly TRBD2 for D (6 bases). CDR1 and CDR2 (germline): SGHRS, YFSETQ. This CDR3 is 17 amino acids long. Between the trimmed V and J ends, which lost 4 bases and 3 bases, there was a span of 21 bases. CDR3 coding DNA: TGCGCCAGCAGCCCATTGCCGGGACTCATATCAACAGATACGCAGTATTTT. Translating it yields CASSPLPGLISTDTQYF.

The table lists this clone with a count of one. The chain has TRBV3-1 (or the pseudogene TRBV3-2) and TRBJ2-1; TRBD2 agrees at 13 bases. With V trimmed by 3 bases and J by 4 bases, 3 bases remained unmatched. CDR1 and CDR2 from the germline V gene are LGHDT and YNNKEL (reference sequence). CDR3 size: 16 residues. The CDR3 here is CASSHGTSGKYNEQFF. DNA for the CDR3: TGTGCCAGCAGCCATGGGACTAGCGGGAAGTACAATGAGCAGTTCTTC.

The chain links TRBV19 to TRBJ2-2; 7 nucleotides match TRBD1. Trimming cost V 0 bases and J 3 bases; bases outside gene matches: 7. The CDR3 spans 17 residues. The germline V gene has CDR1 LNHDA and CDR2 SQIVND (reference sequence). CDR3 protein: CASSIERQGWDTGELFF. The CDR3 DNA reads TGTGCCAGTAGTATAGAGCGACAGGGCTGGGACACCGGGGAGCTGTTTTTT.

This CDR3 reads CASSYQGGATNTEAFF. The DNA of the CDR3 is TGTGCCAGCAGCTACCAAGGCGGGGCGACGAACACTGAAGCTTTCTTT. V usage is TRBV7-9 and J usage is TRBJ1-1; perhaps TRBD1 as D (5 bases). Trimming cost V 4 bases and J 1 base, with 16 bases left between them. There are 16 residues in the CDR3. Germline CDR1 SEHNR, CDR2 FQNEAQ (reference sequence).

This sequence joins TRBV6-2 or TRBV6-3 and TRBJ1-1, with unresolved D. Germline V lookup: CDR1 MNHEY, CDR2 SVGEGT. Between the trimmed V and J ends, which lost 6 bases and 4 bases, there was a span of 21 bases. The CDR3 has 16 amino acids. The CDR3 here is CASSRHEFVFVTEAFF. CDR3 nucleotides: TGTGCCAGCAGCCGACACGAATTTGTCTTTGTCACTGAAGCTTTCTTT.

This clone came up a few times. The gene calls are TRBV15 and TRBJ1-1; no clear D. This CDR3 comprises 12 residues. Trimming shortened V by 0 bases and J by 8 bases, and 7 bases separated the two germline ends. CDR1 and CDR2 from the germline V gene are LNHNV and YYDKDF (reference sequence). The CDR3 coding sequence is TGTGCCACCAGCAGAGATGTGCAGGAAGCTTTCTTT. Protein product: CATSRDVQEAFF.

J is TRBJ1-1 and V is TRBV6-5; D is unclear. CDR1 and CDR2 (germline): MNHEY, SVGAGI. The CDR3 extends over 14 amino acids. V lost 2 bases and J lost 5, with 12 bases in between. The CDR3 sequence: CASSYAGFRTEAFF. The DNA for the CDR3 is TGTGCCAGCAGTTACGCGGGATTTAGGACTGAAGCTTTCTTT.

This sequence joins TRBV6-5 and TRBJ1-3, with 8 bases that match TRBD1. This CDR3 comprises 14 residues. Germline V gives CDR1 MNHEY, CDR2 SVGAGI. The ends lost 8 bases at V and 1 base at J; junction bases unmatched: 4. The CDR3 loop is CASRQGMSGNTIYF. The CDR3 coding sequence is TGTGCCAGCCGACAGGGGATGTCTGGAAACACCATATATTTT.

The chain uses TRBV9 and TRBJ2-1, with 10 bases lining up with TRBD2. After removal of 0 bases from V and 5 bases from J, the junction contained 5 bases not matched to a gene. CDR1 and CDR2 from the germline V gene are SGDLS and YYNGEE. CDR3 length: 16 residues. For the CDR3, the DNA is TGTGCCAGCAGCGTAGTCGGGACTAGCGCCGACAATGAGCAGTTCTTC. It encodes CASSVVGTSADNEQFF.

This clone was seen a few times. This rearrangement joins TRBV6-1 to TRBJ2-2, with 10 bases lining up with TRBD2. V was pared by 4 bases and J by 5 bases, with 10 bases of the junction left unmatched. The CDR3 is 17 residues long. CDR1 is MNHNS, CDR2 SASEGT, per germline. The CDR3, as DNA: TGTGCCAGCAGTGTAACCCTTATAGCGGGGGGTACCGGGGAGCTGTTTTTT. Amino acids: CASSVTLIAGGTGELFF.

This clone was recorded once. The chain is built from TRBV6-5 and TRBJ1-2, with a tentative D call TRBD1 (5 bases). Deletions cut 7 bases from V and 0 bases from J, with 9 bases between. The CDR3 runs 13 residues. Germline V gene lookup returns CDR1 MNHEY and CDR2 SVGAGI. CDR3 DNA sequence: TGTGCCAGCACCAGGGCTGCTAACTATGGCTACACCTTC. Residues: CASTRAANYGYTF.

The V call is TRBV3-1 (or the pseudogene TRBV3-2), the J call TRBJ2-3; 14 bases map to TRBD2. Germline V gene sequence: CDR1 LGHDT, CDR2 YNNKEL (reference sequence). The trim removed 3 bases at V and 5 bases at J, leaving 4 bases unmatched. The CDR3 loop spans 16 amino acids. The CDR3 coding sequence is TGTGCCAGCAGCCAGGGGACTAGCGGGAGACTAGATACGCAGTATTTT. Its protein is CASSQGTSGRLDTQYF.

The genes are TRBV3-1 (or the pseudogene TRBV3-2) and TRBJ2-3; TRBD2 matches 15 bases. Germline V gene lookup returns CDR1 LGHDT and CDR2 YNNKEL (reference sequence). J gave up 6 bases and V 4 bases, and 8 bases lay outside the gene matches. This CDR3 contains 17 residues. Written as DNA, the CDR3 is TGTGCCAGCAGCCTTGGACTAGCGGGAGGGGGCAGCGATACGCAGTATTTT. This encodes CASSLGLAGGGSDTQYF.

The J gene is TRBJ1-4, the V gene TRBV6-5, with D uncertain. V dropped 10 bases and J dropped 8 bases, with 23 bases sitting between them. The CDR3 extends over 15 amino acids. Germline V gene data show CDR1 as MNHEY and CDR2 as SVGAGI. Written as DNA, the CDR3 is TGTGCCAAGCTGATCCTTTCGGGAACGGGGGAAAAACTGTTTTTT. Its translation: CAKLILSGTGEKLFF.

V gene TRBV3-1 (or the pseudogene TRBV3-2) combines with J gene TRBJ2-3, with a tentative D call TRBD2 (6 bases). Trimming stripped 3 bases from V and 4 bases from J, with 11 bases between. The germline V gene has CDR1 LGHDT and CDR2 YNNKEL (reference sequence). The CDR3 is made up of 14 amino acids. The CDR3 protein is CASSQGTGADTQYF. The DNA for the CDR3 is TGTGCCAGCAGCCAGGGGACTGGAGCAGATACGCAGTATTTT.

Written as DNA, the CDR3 is TGTGCCAGCAGCTCCGGGACAGGGGAGGGCAATGAGCAGTTCTTC. Its protein is CASSSGTGEGNEQFF. The rearrangement uses TRBV5-8 and TRBJ2-1, with 10 bases aligning to TRBD1. With 3 bases clipped from V and 6 bases from J, the junction kept 6 bases outside the gene matches. CDR1 is SGHTS and CDR2 is YDEGEE in the germline V gene. The length of the CDR3 is 15 residues.

The rearrangement joins TRBV11-2 to TRBJ2-3; no reliable D call. The ends were cut back, 5 bases at V and 8 bases at J, with 17 bases in the middle. Per germline, CDR1 SGHAT and CDR2 FQNNGV. The CDR3 length is 14 residues. The CDR3: CASSRSASLSTQYF. The CDR3 DNA reads TGTGCCAGCAGCCGAAGCGCAAGTCTTTCTACGCAGTATTTT.

V and J are TRBV6-1 and TRBJ2-7; 7 bases are a match to TRBD1. The CDR3 has 16 residues. Germline V CDR1 and CDR2: MNHNS, SASEGT. V trimming: 0 bases; J trimming: 4 bases; junction bases outside the gene matches: 9. CDR3 protein: CASSEARAGGLYEQYF. CDR3 nucleotides: TGTGCCAGCAGTGAAGCAAGGGCAGGGGGTCTTTACGAGCAGTACTTC.